This T cell receptor beta chain was captured by sequencing in a study of T-cell reconstitution after alpha-beta-depleted transplantation in children. This clonotype was found many times. TCRbeta library construction was performed incorporating unique molecular identifiers. TCRdb independently ran MiXCR on the PCR reads; one entry per CDR3 protein. This table holds over 85,000 distinct CDR3 sequences, about a tenth found once. This CDR3 is built from 14 residues. Trimming removed 4 bases at V and 4 bases at J, with 17 bases between. Germline CDR1 and CDR2: DFQATT and SNEGSKA (reference sequence). V is TRBV20-1 and J is TRBJ2-7; weak D call: TRBD2 (6 bases). The TCR was taken from a human donor who donated a stem cell graft to a child with acute lymphoblastic leukemia. This specimen consisted of PBMCs from the stem cell graft donor, obtained from the stem cell graft. The DNA for the CDR3 is TGCAGTGCTAAAAGAACGGGACTCCTTTACGAGCAGTACTTC. It codes for CSAKRTGLLYEQYF.